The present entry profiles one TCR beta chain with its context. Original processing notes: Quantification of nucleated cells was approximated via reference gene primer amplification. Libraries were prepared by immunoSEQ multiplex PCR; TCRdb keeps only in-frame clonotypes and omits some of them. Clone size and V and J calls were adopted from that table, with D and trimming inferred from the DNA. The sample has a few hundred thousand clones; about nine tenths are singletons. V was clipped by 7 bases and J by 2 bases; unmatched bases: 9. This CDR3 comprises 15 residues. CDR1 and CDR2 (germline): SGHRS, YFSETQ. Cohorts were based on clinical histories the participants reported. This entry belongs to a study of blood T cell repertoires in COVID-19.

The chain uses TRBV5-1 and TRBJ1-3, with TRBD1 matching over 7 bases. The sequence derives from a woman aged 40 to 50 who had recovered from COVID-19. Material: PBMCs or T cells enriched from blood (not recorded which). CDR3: CASEQGGSTGNTIYF. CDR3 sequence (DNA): TGCGCCAGCGAGCAAGGGGGCTCTACTGGAAACACCATATATTTT. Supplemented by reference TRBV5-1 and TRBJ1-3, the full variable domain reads KAGVTQTPRYLIKTRGQQVTLSCSPISGHRSVSWYQQTPGQGLQFLFEYFSETQRNKGNFPGRFSGRQFSNSRSEMNVSTLELGDSALYLCASEQGGSTGNTIYFGEGSWLTVV.